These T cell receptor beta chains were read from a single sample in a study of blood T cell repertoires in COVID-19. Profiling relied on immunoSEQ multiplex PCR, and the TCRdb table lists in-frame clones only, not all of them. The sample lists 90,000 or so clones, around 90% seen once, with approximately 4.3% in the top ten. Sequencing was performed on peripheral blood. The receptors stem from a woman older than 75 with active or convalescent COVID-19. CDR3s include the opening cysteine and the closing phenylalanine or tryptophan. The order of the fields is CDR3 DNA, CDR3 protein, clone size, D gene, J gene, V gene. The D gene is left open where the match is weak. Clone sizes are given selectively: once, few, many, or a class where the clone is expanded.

TGTGCCAGCCACCAACGATCTCGGGGTGATGGCTACACCTTC,CASHQRSRGDGYTF,NA,NA,TRBJ1-2,TRBV2
TGTGCCAGCAGCCTCCACAGGGGTGTCTACGAGCAGTACTTC,CASSLHRGVYEQYF,NA,TRBD1,TRBJ2-7,TRBV7-9
TGTGCCACTGGACAGGCGAACACAGATACGCAGTATTTT,CATGQANTDTQYF,NA,TRBD1,TRBJ2-3,TRBV10-3
TGTGCCAGCAGCGTAGACGATCGGGCGCAGTATTTT,CASSVDDRAQYF,NA,NA,TRBJ2-3,TRBV9
TGCGCCAGCAGCCACCCCGAAGGGGTCAATCAGCCCCAGCATTTT,CASSHPEGVNQPQHF,NA,NA,TRBJ1-5,TRBV4-3
TGTGCCAGCAGCACTTCCGGACAGGGGTCTCAGCCCCAGCATTTT,CASSTSGQGSQPQHF,NA,TRBD1,TRBJ1-5,TRBV7-2
TGCGCCAGCAGCTTGTTGACTAGCGGGAGCTCCAAAAACATTCAGTACTTC,CASSLLTSGSSKNIQYF,NA,TRBD2,TRBJ2-4,TRBV5-1
TGTGCCAGCAGCTTAACCACGGGATACGAGCAGTACTTC,CASSLTTGYEQYF,NA,NA,TRBJ2-7,TRBV7-2
TGCGCCAGCAGCCGTCAGGTCGGTAGCGGGAGGGCGGGAGATACGCAGTATTTT,CASSRQVGSGRAGDTQYF,once,TRBD2,TRBJ2-3,TRBV4-3
TGTGCCAGCAGACGCGAGGGACAGGGGAGGGAGACCCAGTACTTC,CASRREGQGRETQYF,NA,TRBD1,TRBJ2-5,TRBV11-2
TGCGCCAGCAGACCTCCCCCCAGGCACGGGAACACTGAAGCTTTCTTT,CASRPPPRHGNTEAFF,few,NA,TRBJ1-1,TRBV23-1
TGTGCCAGCAGCCAAGAATTGACAGGCTTAGGGGAAAAACTGTTTTTT,CASSQELTGLGEKLFF,NA,NA,TRBJ1-4,TRBV3-1/TRBV3-2
TGTGCCAGCAGCCAAGCGACAGGGGGGCAGATGAACACTGAAGCTTTCTTT,CASSQATGGQMNTEAFF,few,TRBD1,TRBJ1-1,TRBV4-2
TGTGCCAGTAGTATAGCAGGGTTTTTTCAGCCCCAGCATTTT,CASSIAGFFQPQHF,NA,NA,TRBJ1-5,TRBV19
TGCGCCAGCACCTCGGACGGAGACAGGGCCGAGCAGTACTTC,CASTSDGDRAEQYF,NA,TRBD1,TRBJ2-7,TRBV5-1
TGCGCCAGCAGCCCCTACCCGGGACAGGGCTACGAGCAGTACTTC,CASSPYPGQGYEQYF,NA,TRBD1,TRBJ2-7,TRBV5-1
TGTGCCAGTAAGGCGAACATCGCAGCGTACAATGAGCAGTTCTTC,CASKANIAAYNEQFF,once,NA,TRBJ2-1,TRBV19
TGTGCCAGCTCACCACTTCAGGGGGGCCTGAGGAATGAGCAGTTCTTC,CASSPLQGGLRNEQFF,once,NA,TRBJ2-1,TRBV18
TGTGCCAGCAGCCCTCGCGGTAGGGGGACTAGTGGCAGCACAGATACGCAGTATTTT,CASSPRGRGTSGSTDTQYF,NA,TRBD2,TRBJ2-3,TRBV7-2
TGTGCCAGCAGCTTACTAAAAGAGACCCAGTACTTC,CASSLLKETQYF,NA,NA,TRBJ2-5,TRBV7-6
TGTGCCAGCTCACCACTTCCTTCGGGACAGACTAATCAGCCCCAGCATTTT,CASSPLPSGQTNQPQHF,NA,TRBD1,TRBJ1-5,TRBV18
TGTGCCAGCGGGCTAGCGAGATACACCGGGGAGCTGTTTTTT,CASGLARYTGELFF,NA,NA,TRBJ2-2,TRBV6-5
TGTGCCAGCTTAGCGGCCTCCTACAATGAGCAGTTCTTC,CASLAASYNEQFF,NA,NA,TRBJ2-1,TRBV28
TGCGCCAGCAGCCAAGAGGCACGTGGGGGCCTCCATGGCTACACCTTC,CASSQEARGGLHGYTF,NA,NA,TRBJ1-2,TRBV4-1
TGTGCCAGCAGCTTAGGACAGGGGAGCAACGAGCAGTACTTC,CASSLGQGSNEQYF,once,TRBD1,TRBJ2-7,TRBV7-9
TGTGCCAGCAGTTACTCGGACACATCCTACGAGCAGTACTTC,CASSYSDTSYEQYF,NA,NA,TRBJ2-7,TRBV6-5
TGCAGCGTTTCTGCGCTGGACAGACCTAGCACAGATACGCAGTATTTT,CSVSALDRPSTDTQYF,NA,NA,TRBJ2-3,TRBV29-1
TGTGCCAGCAGCCAATCAACTAGCGGGGCCCTTGGGGCCAACGTCCTGACTTTC,CASSQSTSGALGANVLTF,NA,TRBD2,TRBJ2-6,TRBV4-2
TGTGCCAGCAGCGCACAGTCGGGACAGGCCTATGGCTACACCTTC,CASSAQSGQAYGYTF,NA,TRBD1,TRBJ1-2,TRBV5-4
TGTGCCAGCAGCAGGGGACTAGCGGGAGGGCGAACCGAGCAGTACTTC,CASSRGLAGGRTEQYF,NA,TRBD2,TRBJ2-7,TRBV7-9
TGTGCCAGCAGTGAAGCGCTTATTGGCAGGGGGATCCCTCATAGCAATCAGCCCCAGCATTTT,CASSEALIGRGIPHSNQPQHF,NA,TRBD1,TRBJ1-5,TRBV2
TGTGCCAGCTGGGGATCGACGGGAGGGCAGGACGAGCAGTACTTC,CASWGSTGGQDEQYF,NA,TRBD2,TRBJ2-7,TRBV28
TGTGCCAGTAGTAGAGCCGGGACTGGGGGCTATGGCTACACCTTC,CASSRAGTGGYGYTF,NA,NA,TRBJ1-2,TRBV19
TGTGCCATCGCACAGGGGGTCCAAGAGACCCAGTACTTC,CAIAQGVQETQYF,NA,TRBD1,TRBJ2-5,TRBV6-5
TGCAGCGTCAGACAGGGAGGAAACACTGAAGCTTTCTTT,CSVRQGGNTEAFF,NA,TRBD1,TRBJ1-1,TRBV29-1
TGTGCCTGGAGTTCAGGGTTGCGGGAGACCCAGTACTTC,CAWSSGLRETQYF,NA,NA,TRBJ2-5,TRBV30
TGTGCCAGCAGTTTACCCGGGGTGGGCGGCTACACCTTC,CASSLPGVGGYTF,NA,NA,TRBJ1-2,TRBV28
TGTGCCAGCAGTGAGACTAGATACGAGCAGTACTTC,CASSETRYEQYF,NA,NA,TRBJ2-7,TRBV6-1
TGTGCCAGCAGCTTAGGGACAGGGGGCTTCTACGAGCAGTACTTC,CASSLGTGGFYEQYF,once,TRBD1,TRBJ2-7,TRBV7-2
TGTGCCAGCAGCTCACGGGTAGCGGGAGTGACAGATACGCAGTATTTT,CASSSRVAGVTDTQYF,NA,TRBD2,TRBJ2-3,TRBV7-8
TGTGCCAGCAGTTTGCGGGAAGATTCACCCCTCCACTTT,CASSLREDSPLHF,NA,NA,TRBJ1-6,TRBV27
TGTGCTAGTGGTTTGGTGACCACGGCCGGGACAGGGGTGTCGGAGACCCAGTACTTC,CASGLVTTAGTGVSETQYF,NA,TRBD1,TRBJ2-5,TRBV12-5
TGTGCCAGCAGTCCTAGCGGGAGGTCGACAGATACGCAGTATTTT,CASSPSGRSTDTQYF,NA,TRBD2,TRBJ2-3,TRBV28
TGTGCCAGCATGGCGGGCGCTCACACTGAAGCTTTCTTT,CASMAGAHTEAFF,few,NA,TRBJ1-1,TRBV28
TGTGCCAGCAGCTACCAGGGGGAGAATGAGCAGTTCTTC,CASSYQGENEQFF,NA,TRBD1,TRBJ2-1,TRBV11-2
TGTGCCAGCCTCCCGACCAGGGGGCCGAAGAACACTGAAGCTTTCTTT,CASLPTRGPKNTEAFF,NA,TRBD1,TRBJ1-1,TRBV27